This T cell receptor (beta chain) was recovered during a study of blood T cell repertoires in COVID-19. Profiling relied on immunoSEQ multiplex PCR, and the TCRdb table lists in-frame clones only, not all of them. The profile shows about 240,000 clones, roughly four fifths of them singletons. Trimming took off 4 bases at V and 3 bases at J, with 16 bases between the two ends. The CDR3 covers 15 residues. CDR1 is SGHVS and CDR2 is FQNEAQ in the germline V gene. The chain carries TRBV7-8 and TRBJ2-7, with a weak D call TRBD1 (5 bases). The sequence was collected from a man aged 30 to 45 who had recovered from COVID-19. The sample taken for sequencing was peripheral blood. The CDR3: CASSSPWGRHYEQYF. The CDR3 DNA follows: TGTGCCAGCAGCTCCCCGTGGGGCAGACACTACGAGCAGTACTTC.